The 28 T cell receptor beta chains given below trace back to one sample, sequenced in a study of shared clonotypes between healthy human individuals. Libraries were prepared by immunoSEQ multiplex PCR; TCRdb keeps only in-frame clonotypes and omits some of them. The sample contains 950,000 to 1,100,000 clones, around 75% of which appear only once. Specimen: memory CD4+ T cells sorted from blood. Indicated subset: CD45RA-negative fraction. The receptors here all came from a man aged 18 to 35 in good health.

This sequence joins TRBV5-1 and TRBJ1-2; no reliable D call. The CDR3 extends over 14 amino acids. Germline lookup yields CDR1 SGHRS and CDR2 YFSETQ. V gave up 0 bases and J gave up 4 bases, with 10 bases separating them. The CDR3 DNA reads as TGCGCCAGCAGCTTGGGGTCTGATGGCTATGGCTACACCTTC. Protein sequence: CASSLGSDGYGYTF. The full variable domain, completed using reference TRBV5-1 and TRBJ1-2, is KAGVTQTPRYLIKTRGQQVTLSCSPISGHRSVSWYQQTPGQGLQFLFEYFSETQRNKGNFPGRFSGRQFSNSRSEMNVSTLELGDSALYLCASSLGSDGYGYTFGSGTRLTVV.

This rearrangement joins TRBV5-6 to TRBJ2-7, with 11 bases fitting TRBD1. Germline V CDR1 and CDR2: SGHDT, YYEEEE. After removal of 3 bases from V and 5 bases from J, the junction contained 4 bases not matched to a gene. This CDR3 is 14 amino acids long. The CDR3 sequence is CASSSGQGVDEQYF. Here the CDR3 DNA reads TGTGCCAGCAGCTCGGGACAGGGGGTGGACGAGCAGTACTTC.

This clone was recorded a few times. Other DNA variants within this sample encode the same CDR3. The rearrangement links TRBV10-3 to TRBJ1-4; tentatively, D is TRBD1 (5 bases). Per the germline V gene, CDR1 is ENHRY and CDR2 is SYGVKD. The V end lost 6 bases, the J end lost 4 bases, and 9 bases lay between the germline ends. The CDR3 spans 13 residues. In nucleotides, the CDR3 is TGTGCCATCAGCGGGGCGGGTAATGAAAAACTGTTTTTT. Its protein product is CAISGAGNEKLFF.

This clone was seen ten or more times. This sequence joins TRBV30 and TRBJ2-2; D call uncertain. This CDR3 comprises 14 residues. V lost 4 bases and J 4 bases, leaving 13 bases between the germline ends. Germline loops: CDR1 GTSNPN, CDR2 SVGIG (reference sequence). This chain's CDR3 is CAWTLRPITGELFF. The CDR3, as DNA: TGTGCCTGGACCCTACGGCCCATCACCGGGGAGCTGTTTTTT.

CDR3 in DNA: TGTGCCAGCAGCCATGCTATACGGACAGGGCGGGGAGAGACCCAGTACTTC. Its protein product is CASSHAIRTGRGETQYF. The chain combines TRBV14 with TRBJ2-5; TRBD1 matches at 8 bases. Germline lookup yields CDR1 SGHDN and CDR2 FVKESK. With V trimmed by 3 bases and J by 4 bases, 13 bases remained unmatched. The CDR3 runs 17 residues.

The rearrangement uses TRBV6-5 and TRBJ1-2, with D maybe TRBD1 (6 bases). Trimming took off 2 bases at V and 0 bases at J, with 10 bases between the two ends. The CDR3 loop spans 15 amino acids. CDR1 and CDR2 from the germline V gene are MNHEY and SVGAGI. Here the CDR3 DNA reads TGTGCCAGCAGTTACGGGCAGGGGACTAACTATGGCTACACCTTC. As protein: CASSYGQGTNYGYTF.

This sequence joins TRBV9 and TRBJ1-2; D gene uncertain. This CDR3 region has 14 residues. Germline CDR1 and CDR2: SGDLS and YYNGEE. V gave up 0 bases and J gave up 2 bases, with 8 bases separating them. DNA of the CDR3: TGTGCCAGCAGCGTAGGTATAGGGAACTATGGCTACACCTTC. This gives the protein CASSVGIGNYGYTF.

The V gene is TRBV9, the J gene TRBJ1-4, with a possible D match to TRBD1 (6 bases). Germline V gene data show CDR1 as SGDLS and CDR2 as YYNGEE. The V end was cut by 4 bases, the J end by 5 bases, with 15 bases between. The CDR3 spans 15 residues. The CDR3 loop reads CASSPDGQSNEKLFF. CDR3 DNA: TGTGCCAGCAGCCCAGACGGACAGAGCAATGAAAAACTGTTTTTT. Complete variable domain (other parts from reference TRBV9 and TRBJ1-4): DSGVTQTPKHLITATGQRVTLRCSPRSGDLSVYWYQQSLDQGLQFLIQYYNGEERAKGNILERFSAQQFPDLHSELNLSSLELGDSALYFCASSPDGQSNEKLFFGSGTQLSVL.

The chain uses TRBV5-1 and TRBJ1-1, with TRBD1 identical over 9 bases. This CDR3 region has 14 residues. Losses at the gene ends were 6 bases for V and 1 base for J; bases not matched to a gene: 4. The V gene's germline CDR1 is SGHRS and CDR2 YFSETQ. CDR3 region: CASTPTGGNTEAFF. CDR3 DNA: TGCGCCAGCACCCCGACAGGGGGGAACACTGAAGCTTTCTTT.

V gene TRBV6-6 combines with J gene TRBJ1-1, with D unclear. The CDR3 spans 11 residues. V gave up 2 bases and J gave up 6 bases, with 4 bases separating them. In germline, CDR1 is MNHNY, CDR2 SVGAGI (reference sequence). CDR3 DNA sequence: TGTGCCAGCAGTTACATAGCTGAAGCTTTCTTT. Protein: CASSYIAEAFF.

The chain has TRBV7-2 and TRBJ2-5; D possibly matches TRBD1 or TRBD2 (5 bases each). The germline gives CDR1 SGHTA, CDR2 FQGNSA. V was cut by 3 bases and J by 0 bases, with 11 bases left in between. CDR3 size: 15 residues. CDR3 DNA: TGTGCCAGCAGCTTGGGGGACCTGTACCAAGAGACCCAGTACTTC. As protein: CASSLGDLYQETQYF.

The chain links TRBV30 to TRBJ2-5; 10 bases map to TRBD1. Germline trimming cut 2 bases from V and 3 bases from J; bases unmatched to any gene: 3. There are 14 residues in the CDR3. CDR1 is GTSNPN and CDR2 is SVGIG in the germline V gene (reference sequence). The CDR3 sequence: CAWSRQGAEETQYF. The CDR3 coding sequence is TGTGCCTGGAGTCGACAGGGGGCGGAAGAGACCCAGTACTTC.

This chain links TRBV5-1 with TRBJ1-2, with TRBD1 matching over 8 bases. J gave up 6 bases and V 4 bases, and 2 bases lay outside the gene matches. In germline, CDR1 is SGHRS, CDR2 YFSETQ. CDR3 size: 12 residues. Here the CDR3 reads CASSTGGDGYTF. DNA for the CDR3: TGCGCCAGCAGCACAGGGGGAGATGGCTACACCTTC. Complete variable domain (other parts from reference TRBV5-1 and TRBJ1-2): KAGVTQTPRYLIKTRGQQVTLSCSPISGHRSVSWYQQTPGQGLQFLFEYFSETQRNKGNFPGRFSGRQFSNSRSEMNVSTLELGDSALYLCASSTGGDGYTFGSGTRLTVV.

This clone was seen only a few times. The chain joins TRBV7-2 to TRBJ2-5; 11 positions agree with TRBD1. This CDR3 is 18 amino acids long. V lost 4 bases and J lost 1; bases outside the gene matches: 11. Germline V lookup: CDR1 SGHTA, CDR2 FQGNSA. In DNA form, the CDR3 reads TGTGCCAGCAGCTACCAGCGGGGGACAGGGGGTTCCCAAGAGACCCAGTACTTC. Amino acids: CASSYQRGTGGSQETQYF.

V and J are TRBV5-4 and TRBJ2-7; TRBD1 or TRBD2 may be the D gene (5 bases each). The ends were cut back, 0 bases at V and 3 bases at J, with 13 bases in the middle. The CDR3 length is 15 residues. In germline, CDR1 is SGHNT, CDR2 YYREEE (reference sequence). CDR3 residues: CASSLDLWGSYEQYF. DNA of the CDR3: TGTGCCAGCAGCTTGGACCTGTGGGGGAGCTACGAGCAGTACTTC.

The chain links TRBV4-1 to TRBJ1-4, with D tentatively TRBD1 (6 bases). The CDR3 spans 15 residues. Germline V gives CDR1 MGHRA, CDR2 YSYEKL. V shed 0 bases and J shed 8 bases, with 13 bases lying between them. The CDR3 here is CASSQDQGRSEKLFF. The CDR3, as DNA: TGCGCCAGCAGCCAAGATCAGGGGAGATCAGAAAAACTGTTTTTT.

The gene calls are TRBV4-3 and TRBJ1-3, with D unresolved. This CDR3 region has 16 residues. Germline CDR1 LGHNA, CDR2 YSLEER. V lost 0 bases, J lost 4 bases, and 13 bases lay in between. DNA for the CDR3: TGCGCCAGCAGCCAAGATTCTACAGTAGAAGGAAACACCATATATTTT. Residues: CASSQDSTVEGNTIYF.

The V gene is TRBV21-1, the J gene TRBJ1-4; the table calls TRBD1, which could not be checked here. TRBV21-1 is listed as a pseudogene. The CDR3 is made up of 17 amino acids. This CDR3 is CASSNKQDNATNEKLFF. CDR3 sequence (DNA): TGTGCCAGCAGCAATAAACAGGACAACGCAACTAATGAAAAACTGTTTTTT.

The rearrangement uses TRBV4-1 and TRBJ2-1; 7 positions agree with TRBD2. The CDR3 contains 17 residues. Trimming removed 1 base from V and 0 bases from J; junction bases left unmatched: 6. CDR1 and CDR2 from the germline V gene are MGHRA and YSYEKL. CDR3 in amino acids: CASSQVLAASSYNEQFF. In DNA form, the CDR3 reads TGCGCCAGCAGCCAAGTTCTAGCGGCCAGCTCCTACAATGAGCAGTTCTTC.

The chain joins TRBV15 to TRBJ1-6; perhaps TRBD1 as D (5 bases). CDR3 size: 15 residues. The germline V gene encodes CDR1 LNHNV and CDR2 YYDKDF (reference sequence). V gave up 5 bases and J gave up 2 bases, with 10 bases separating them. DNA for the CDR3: TGTGCCACCAGCCGGGGCCGAGCCTATAATTCACCCCTCCACTTT. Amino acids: CATSRGRAYNSPLHF.

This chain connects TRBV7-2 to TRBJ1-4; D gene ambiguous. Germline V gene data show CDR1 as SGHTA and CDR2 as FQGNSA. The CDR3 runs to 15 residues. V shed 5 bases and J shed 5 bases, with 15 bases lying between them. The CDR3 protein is CASSTGLRGNEKLFF. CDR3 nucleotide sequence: TGTGCCAGCAGCACTGGGCTCCGTGGAAATGAAAAACTGTTTTTT.

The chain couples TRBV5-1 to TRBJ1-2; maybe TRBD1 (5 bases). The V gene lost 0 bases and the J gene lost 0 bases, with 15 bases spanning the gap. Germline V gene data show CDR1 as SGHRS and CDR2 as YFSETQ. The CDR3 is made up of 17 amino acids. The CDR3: CASSLDIGTDTNYGYTF. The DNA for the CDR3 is TGCGCCAGCAGCTTGGATATCGGGACCGACACTAACTATGGCTACACCTTC.

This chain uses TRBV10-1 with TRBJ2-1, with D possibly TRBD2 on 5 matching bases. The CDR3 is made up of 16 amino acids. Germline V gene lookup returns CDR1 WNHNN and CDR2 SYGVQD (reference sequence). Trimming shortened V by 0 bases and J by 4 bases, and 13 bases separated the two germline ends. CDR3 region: CASSESVGKGYNEQFF. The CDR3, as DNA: TGCGCCAGCAGTGAGTCAGTCGGGAAAGGGTACAATGAGCAGTTCTTC.

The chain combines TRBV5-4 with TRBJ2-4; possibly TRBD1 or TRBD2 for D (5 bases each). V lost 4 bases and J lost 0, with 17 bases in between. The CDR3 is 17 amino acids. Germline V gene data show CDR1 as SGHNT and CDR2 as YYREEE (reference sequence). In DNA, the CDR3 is TGTGCCAGCAGCGTCCGGGACGCCAGCCGAGCCAAAAACATTCAGTACTTC. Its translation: CASSVRDASRAKNIQYF.

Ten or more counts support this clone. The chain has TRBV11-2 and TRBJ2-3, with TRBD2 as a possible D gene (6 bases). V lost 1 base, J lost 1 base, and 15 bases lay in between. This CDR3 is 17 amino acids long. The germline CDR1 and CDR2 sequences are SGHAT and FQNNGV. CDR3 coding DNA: TGTGCCAGCAGCTTAGTGGTATCCGGGAGAGGCACAGATACGCAGTATTTT. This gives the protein CASSLVVSGRGTDTQYF.

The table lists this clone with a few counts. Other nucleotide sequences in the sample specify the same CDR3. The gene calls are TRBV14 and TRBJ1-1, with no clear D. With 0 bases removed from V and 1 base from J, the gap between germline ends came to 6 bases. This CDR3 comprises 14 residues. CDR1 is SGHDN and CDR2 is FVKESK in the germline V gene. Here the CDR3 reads CASSQDPGNTEAFF. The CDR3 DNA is TGTGCCAGCAGCCAAGATCCGGGGAACACTGAAGCTTTCTTT.

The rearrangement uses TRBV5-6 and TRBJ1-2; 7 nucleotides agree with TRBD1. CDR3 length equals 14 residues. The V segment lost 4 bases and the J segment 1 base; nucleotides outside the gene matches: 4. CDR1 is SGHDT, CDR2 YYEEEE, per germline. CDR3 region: CASSRDSLNYGYTF. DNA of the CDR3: TGTGCCAGCAGCCGGGACAGCCTTAACTATGGCTACACCTTC. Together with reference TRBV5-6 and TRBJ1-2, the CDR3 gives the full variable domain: DAGVTQSPTHLIKTRGQQVTLRCSPKSGHDTVSWYQQALGQGPQFIFQYYEEEERQRGNFPDRFSGHQFPNYSSELNVNALLLGDSALYLCASSRDSLNYGYTFGSGTRLTVV.

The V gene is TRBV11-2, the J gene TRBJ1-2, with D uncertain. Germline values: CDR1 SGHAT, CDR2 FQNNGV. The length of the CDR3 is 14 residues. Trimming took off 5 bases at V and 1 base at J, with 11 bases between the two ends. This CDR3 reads CASSAGRHNYGYTF. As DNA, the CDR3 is TGTGCCAGCAGCGCGGGGAGACATAACTATGGCTACACCTTC.